The clone carrying this T cell receptor (beta chain) was counted between two and nine times. What it binds is unknown. From germline, CDR1 is SGDLS and CDR2 YYNGEE. This CDR3 comprises 17 residues. V gave up 3 bases and J gave up 5 bases, with 23 bases separating them. This sample is part of a study of beta chain features in type 1 diabetes. A sort by CD45RO/CCR7/CD25/CD127/CD95/CD27 yielded CD4+ naive, central memory, regulatory and stem cell-like memory cells. Sorted cells reached over 95% purity in every population. Study observations and caveats: When Type 1 diabetes patients were examined, their TCRB CDR3s proved moderately but significantly shorter in all four CD4+ subsets. Short templates might get an advantage during PCR, and this would be equal in patients and controls. The study found that naive, central memory and Treg TCRB repertoires appeared more similar in patients than in healthy donors.

Sequenced material consisted of expressed TCRB transcripts (all of the isolated RNA was reverse transcribed). Sequencing was performed with immunoSEQ multiplex PCR; in TCRdb, only in-frame clones are kept and a portion is missing. The sample lists about 650,000 clones, around 12% occurring once. The sequenced sample consisted of naive CD4+ T cells from blood. This sequence originates from a man aged 25-40 years with type 1 diabetes. The V and J genes are TRBV9 and TRBJ2-5; D possibly corresponds to TRBD1 (6 bases). CDR3 sequence reads: CASSAGVQDRSRETQYF. The CDR3 region has the DNA TGTGCCAGCAGCGCCGGGGTTCAGGACAGATCAAGGGAGACCCAGTACTTC. The variable domain in full, with the rest retrieved from reference TRBV9 and TRBJ2-5, is DSGVTQTPKHLITATGQRVTLRCSPRSGDLSVYWYQQSLDQGLQFLIQYYNGEERAKGNILERFSAQQFPDLHSELNLSSLELGDSALYFCASSAGVQDRSRETQYFGPGTRLLVL.